This record concerns one T cell receptor beta chain sequence. What this receptor recognizes is not known. No base quality information exists; no much larger clone differs at one position. In total, 666 healthy bone marrow donors made up the cohort. Cohort members were all nominally healthy when sampled, although unrecorded immune exposures were likely present. The donor was CMV seronegative and was included in the group of a few hundred seronegative cohort members. A peripheral blood sample was collected from each donor, and TCR beta sequencing was performed on peripheral blood mononuclear cells. The Qiagen DNeasy Blood Extraction Kit was used to extract genomic DNA from the blood cell samples. This entry belongs to a study of cytomegalovirus exposure and HLA in healthy donors (dated by TCRdb to 2017 to 2019). For the study in its entirety: In an earlier analysis of 587 of the donors, 276 Gb of sequence data and just under 120 million unique TCR beta sequences from 180 million or so T cells were reported. In a later analysis, previously published TCR beta repertoires from 500 to 750 donors were re-analyzed and high-resolution HLA genotyping was added so that TCR occurrence patterns could be studied. Every discovery cohort repertoire had been produced on one sequencing platform. Across around 400 genotyped donors of the cohort, an average of roughly 200,000 unique TCR beta nucleotide sequences per donor were sequenced, and roughly 20% of those sequences were non-productive. High-throughput TCR immunosequencing, statistical association of individual TCRs with disease status, and machine learning were combined to predict cytomegalovirus infection status. Typing coverage varied by locus: roughly 629-630 donors for A, B, C, DRB1 and DQB1; approximately 500 for DQA1; more than 600 for DPA1; roughly 470 for DPB1. The study aimed to test whether signatures of past pathogen exposure could be identified by cataloging public T cell receptors. An earlier analysis of around 640 of the donors used high-throughput TCR beta sequencing to judge whether each TCR beta V gene segment behaved as functional or pseudogenic. HLA typing included class I and class II loci at four-digit resolution. Of the 300 to 500 genotyped donors, 75% to 85% were placed in the genetic ancestry cluster associated with self-reported Caucasian donors. In the later analysis, no new phenotypic data were used to find candidate immune exposures; instead, reliance was placed on TCR beta sequences and their occurrence across donors. The study profiled the T cell repertoires of about 640 subjects by immunosequencing and related them to cytomegalovirus serostatus. Besides the first cohort of roughly 700 subjects, a separate validation cohort made up of some 110 different subjects was used. Because of strong linkage in the cohort, four to six DR-DQ haplotypes were treated as single units for association and clustering. About 280 gigabases of sequencing data and 91 million or so unique TCR sequences made up an early release that covered 500 to 650 HLA-typed donors. A later genetic analysis used genome-wide SNP genotypes for about three fifths of the roughly 700 donors, treating that subset as a discovery cohort. Donor age, sex, ethnicity and CMV serostatus were compiled alongside the repertoire data. The study at large found these results: The cohort was sequenced for TCR beta chains only, and without alpha or paired-chain data the features that could be detected were limited. A later analysis associated about 17,000 TCR beta sequences with specific HLA alleles at a false discovery rate of 0.05. Cytomegalovirus status was reported to be diagnosed by the classifier with high specificity and sensitivity in both the original and validation cohorts. When HLA alleles, especially DR and DQ, strongly co-occurred, attributing TCR associations to individual alleles was difficult. A later analysis reported that several top co-occurrence clusters appeared linked to parvovirus B19, influenza, CMV and Epstein-Barr virus. The presence/absence analyses assumed that sequencing depth was roughly uniform across donors, and that assumption may not be true. A further reported finding was that TCR beta sequences accurately predicted the HLA-A and HLA-B alleles for most subjects in the first cohort. In a later analysis, HLA-associated TCR beta chains were found to be more clonally expanded and to have lower generation probabilities than equally common non-associated chains. A total of 164 TCR beta chains were listed by the study as associated with cytomegalovirus. Linkage disequilibrium might explain the correlated functional status among segregating V segments, but an unknown experimental factor could not be ruled out. In vitro tests confirmed that a few of the cytomegalovirus-associated TCR beta chains recognize cytomegalovirus antigens. V-gene and J-gene trimming of TCR beta chains was associated with a missense DCLRE1C variant in a later genetic analysis, and the association was replicated in an independent cohort. In an earlier analysis of several hundred of the donors, most TCR beta V segments were observed in productive rearrangements about 90% or about 30% of the time, broadly matching IMGT annotations. Some IMGT-functional V segments, including TRBV6-2 and TRBV6-3, could not be told apart with the 87-base-pair reads, so those segments were excluded. Because HLA typing was unavailable for some donors at each locus, only the typed subset was used in association tests. Because counts were too low, about 17 rarely observed V segments, including chromosome 9 orphons, were excluded from the earlier analysis of 587 of the donors. Most CMV-associated TCR beta chains appeared to be HLA-restricted in a later analysis, and the HLA associations seemed to be driven largely by CMV exposure. In a later analysis, the rate of TCR association differed among HLA loci, with DRB1 alleles having the most associated TCRs and HLA-C alleles having the fewest. A cluster of highly shared sequence variants was judged likely to be a technical artifact of the sequencing pipeline. While some public TCRs were present in many individuals, most TCR sequences turned up only very rarely across donors. In a later genetic analysis, fewer N-insertions in productive TCRs were reported among donors in an Asian-associated ancestry cluster than the approximately 630-donor mean. According to the authors, the approach could potentially be generalized to other disease states and immunological phenotypes. CMV serostatus was the only immune exposure information available for the cohort.

Receptor libraries were prepared by the immunoSEQ multiplex PCR assay. The multiplex PCR relied on a mix of 60 forward primers for TCR Vbeta segments and 13 reverse primers for TCR Jbeta segments. The CDR3 region of rearranged TCR beta genes was amplified from genomic DNA with a multiplex PCR assay. The Illumina HiSeq System was used to sequence the amplified TCR beta libraries as 87-base-pair reads. Processing in the source paper ran as follows. A later analysis tallied some 79 million unique TCR beta chains across the 700 or so repertoires, and approximately 9.9 million of those chains were shared by two or more donors. Raw reads were error-corrected and collapsed into unique sequences with a nearest-neighbor algorithm that merged closely related sequences to remove PCR and sequencing errors. CDR3 sequences were aligned to IMGT reference sequences to assign V, D and J gene segments. For a sequence to be retained, at least a six-nucleotide match to both a V gene segment and a J gene segment was required. Rearrangements were called productive when the CDR3 lacked stop codons and stayed in frame with V and J; all others were non-productive. Following IMGT convention, CDR3 was defined as the stretch from the second conserved V-encoded cysteine up to the conserved J-encoded phenylalanine. Sequences without an unambiguous match to a single V gene segment were excluded from the earlier analysis of about 600 of the donors. In an earlier analysis of more than 500 of the donors, a V segment was called functional when productive rearrangements were above 56.7%, and segregating when the standard deviation between donors exceeded 5%. A statistical classification framework was built for diagnosing cytomegalovirus status from the catalog of TCR beta chain sequences. V and J gene assignment, in a later analysis, came from comparing TCR nucleotide sequences with IMGT/GENE-DB human TR gene sequences. In a later analysis, CDR3 sequences and most-parsimonious VDJ recombination scenarios were assigned using the TCRdist pipeline. In a later analysis, each TCR beta chain was defined by its CDR3 amino acid sequence together with its V-gene family, and reads lacking a unique V-gene family were excluded. In a later analysis, 500 to 700 highly shared, low-generation-probability nucleotide sequences were removed to address suspected cross-contamination and a sequencing artifact. In a later analysis, a clonal expansion index was calculated for each public chain from normalized within-repertoire ranks of inferred template counts. In a later analysis, generation probabilities were computed with a VDJ recombination model fitted to out-of-frame rearrangements, and the resulting probabilities were checked against IGoR. In a later analysis, hypergeometric tests were used to score TCR-TCR, TCR-HLA and TCR-CMV co-occurrence, with a repertoire-size bias correction applied to TCR pairs. False discovery rates were estimated in a later analysis by permuting HLA or CMV assignments 20 times. In a later analysis, co-occurring TCRs were grouped using DBSCAN, and TCRdist sequence similarity was added for clustering within HLA-allele-positive subsets. Repertoires with fewer than 30,000 or more than 120,000 public chains, plus five repertoires with anomalous nucleotide sharing, were excluded from co-occurrence clustering. TCRdb retrieved this table from immuneACCESS and kept in-frame rearrangements only. Not all clones are present; in checked studies, unresolved V genes account for under half, and no reason is known for the remainder. V, J and clone size are taken as reported in that table, and D and trimming were inferred from the DNA itself. Here the sample has around 160,000 clones; around 67% occur a single time. The ten largest clones add up to 1.5% to 2% of the sample.

The CDR3 goes from the cysteine to the phenylalanine over 13 residues. Only CDR3 DNA remains: 39 bases, in frame from the first base. V has 5 bases trimmed and J has 8 bases trimmed; junction bases matching no gene number 9. The germline V gene supplies CDR1 SQVTM and CDR2 ANQGSEA. This clonotype originated in a woman younger than 35 in good health and CMV-seronegative. The sequence links TRBV29-1 to TRBJ1-2, and 9 bases in between align with TRBD1. The specimen was PBMCs. At the DNA level, the sequence is TGCAGCGTTTCCCTTGGGACAGGGTGGGGCTACACCTTC. This translates into CSVSLGTGWGYTF. With the rest looked up from the reference TRBV29-1 and TRBJ1-2 genes rather than sequenced, the full variable domain is SAVISQKPSRDICQRGTSLTIQCQVDSQVTMMFWYRQQPGQSLTLIATANQGSEATYESGFVIDKFPISRPNLTFSTLTVSNMSPEDSSIYLCSVSLGTGWGYTFGSGTRLTVV.